This TCR beta chain stems from a study of blood T cells in healthy people across ages. General study results and limits: Both higher diversity and more naive CD4+ cells marked long-lived donors when set against aged donors.

Then a second PCR, running roughly 7 to 11 cycles, was carried out with a sample-barcoded 5' primer and a J-beta primer mix. TCRdb reprocessed the 5' RACE reads via MiXCR and lists one record per CDR3 protein. The table shows approximately 490,000 distinct CDR3 sequences, with 20% to 30% occurring only once. Losses at the gene ends were 7 bases for V and 9 bases for J; bases not matched to a gene: 29. The CDR3 extends over 21 amino acids. Germline V gives CDR1 SGHAT, CDR2 FQDESV (reference sequence). Each sample had at least 6 million PBMCs isolated. As to this clonotype: What it binds is not known.

The same sample was also used in a study of T cells of mothers and their children. That publication notes: All donors were healthy and Caucasian; they were a few mothers and their six children. Related mother-child pairs showed slightly higher but non-significant overlap than unrelated pairs.

This receptor was identified in a boy aged 10-17 years in good health. Source material: blood. The chain has TRBV11-1 and TRBJ2-1; 11 bases are shared with TRBD1. This CDR3 is CASTKSGTGGRGNPGPTEQFF. CDR3 DNA sequence: TGTGCCAGCACAAAATCCGGGACAGGGGGACGAGGAAACCCCGGGCCTACTGAGCAGTTCTTC. Full variable domain (missing parts from reference TRBV11-1 and TRBJ2-1): EAEVAQSPRYKITEKSQAVAFWCDPISGHATLYWYRQILGQGPELLVQFQDESVVDDSQLPKDRFSAERLKGVDSTLKIQPAELGDSAMYLCASTKSGTGGRGNPGPTEQFFGPGTRLTVL.